Below, 23 T cell receptor beta chains from the same sample are listed, as sequenced in a study of siplizumab effects on memory and regulatory T cells. Clones were sequenced by immunoSEQ multiplex PCR, and TCRdb holds only the in-frame ones, with some missing. The sample contains around 99,000 clones, about 90% of which appear only once. The sample taken for sequencing was Tregs sorted from blood. These receptors were obtained from a human donor in good health.

The rearrangement links TRBV27 to TRBJ2-3; TRBD2 agrees at 8 bases. Per the germline V gene, CDR1 is MNHEY and CDR2 is SMNVEV (reference sequence). The CDR3 extends over 15 amino acids. V lost 4 bases and J lost 2; bases outside the gene matches: 5. CDR3 loop: CASSWSAGATDTQYF. CDR3 sequence (DNA): TGTGCCAGCAGTTGGTCAGCGGGGGCCACAGATACGCAGTATTTT.

The rearrangement joins TRBV19 to TRBJ1-5, with TRBD1 as a possible D gene (6 bases). The CDR3 spans 12 residues. From germline, CDR1 is LNHDA and CDR2 SQIVND (reference sequence). V lost 5 bases, J lost 8 bases, and 10 bases lay in between. CDR3 residues: CASSFTGKPQHF. The CDR3 DNA sequence: TGTGCCAGTAGTTTCACAGGGAAGCCCCAGCATTTT. Based on the CDR3 plus reference TRBV19 and TRBJ1-5, the full variable domain is DGGITQSPKYLFRKEGQNVTLSCEQNLNHDAMYWYRQDPGQGLRLIYYSQIVNDFQKGDIAEGYSVSREKKESFPLTVTSAQKNPTAFYLCASSFTGKPQHFGDGTRLSIL.

J is TRBJ1-6 and V is TRBV7-9; 8 nucleotides agree with TRBD1. J gave up 0 bases and V 4 bases, and 8 bases lay outside the gene matches. The CDR3 has 18 amino acids. Germline CDR1 and CDR2: SEHNR and FQNEAQ (reference sequence). The CDR3 coding sequence is TGTGCCAGCAGCTCCCCGCAGGGGGCGAGCTCCTATAATTCACCCCTCCACTTT. Amino acids: CASSSPQGASSYNSPLHF.

This clone was counted once. The chain uses TRBV11-2 and TRBJ2-1; possible D gene TRBD1, 6 bases. The CDR3 is 15 residues long. The germline CDR1 and CDR2 sequences are SGHAT and FQNNGV. V lost 5 bases to trimming and J lost 6 bases, with 17 bases between them. For the CDR3, the DNA is TGTGCCAGCAGCCCCGCAGGGGTTCGCGGCAATGAGCAGTTCTTC. Its translation is CASSPAGVRGNEQFF. The full variable domain, completed using reference TRBV11-2 and TRBJ2-1, is EAGVAQSPRYKIIEKRQSVAFWCNPISGHATLYWYQQILGQGPKLLIQFQNNGVVDDSQLPKDRFSAERLKGVDSTLKIQPAKLEDSAVYLCASSPAGVRGNEQFFGPGTRLTVL.

The chain couples TRBV9 to TRBJ2-1, with 11 bases matching TRBD2. This CDR3 has 15 residues. The J segment lost 4 bases and the V segment lost 1 base, leaving 1 base of the junction unmatched. Per germline, CDR1 SGDLS and CDR2 YYNGEE. DNA of the CDR3: TGTGCCAGCAGCGTACGACTAGCGGGGTACAATGAGCAGTTCTTC. It yields the protein CASSVRLAGYNEQFF.

The chain combines TRBV7-2 with TRBJ2-5; D is unresolved. Germline CDR1 reads SGHTA; CDR2 reads FQGNSA. CDR3 length: 13 residues. The germline V and J ends were trimmed by 2 bases and 5 bases, with 9 bases remaining between them. The CDR3 DNA sequence: TGTGCCAGCAGCTTACGGCGTCTGGAGACCCAGTACTTC. It encodes CASSLRRLETQYF.

The CDR3 here is CASSGQGTNTEAFF. CDR3 bases: TGTGCCAGCAGCGGACAGGGCACCAACACTGAAGCTTTCTTT. The V and J genes are TRBV7-2 and TRBJ1-1, with TRBD1 matching 8 bases. The CDR3 consists of 14 residues. V shed 5 bases, J shed 2 bases, and the junction held 4 bases outside the gene matches. The germline CDR1 and CDR2 sequences are SGHTA and FQGNSA.

The chain uses TRBV7-9 and TRBJ2-7; D is unclear. Trimming took 2 bases from V and 4 from J, leaving 6 bases between them. CDR3 length: 12 residues. Germline values: CDR1 SEHNR, CDR2 FQNEAQ (reference sequence). This chain's CDR3 is CASSLQAYEQYF. The CDR3 DNA sequence: TGTGCCAGCAGCTTACAGGCTTACGAGCAGTACTTC.

The V gene is TRBV11-3, the J gene TRBJ2-1, with 10 bases lining up with TRBD2. Germline trimming cut 0 bases from V and 0 bases from J; bases unmatched to any gene: 11. Germline V lookup: CDR1 SGHNT, CDR2 YENEEA. The CDR3 length is 20 residues. This CDR3 reads CASSLDRASGSSGSYNEQFF. The CDR3 DNA reads TGTGCCAGCAGCTTAGATCGGGCTAGCGGGAGTTCCGGCTCCTACAATGAGCAGTTCTTC. Together with reference TRBV11-3 and TRBJ2-1, the CDR3 gives the full variable domain: EAGVVQSPRYKIIEKKQPVAFWCNPISGHNTLYWYLQNLGQGPELLIRYENEEAVDDSQLPKDRFSAERLKGVDSTLKIQPAELGDSAVYLCASSLDRASGSSGSYNEQFFGPGTRLTVL.

The chain links TRBV6-1 to TRBJ2-4, with 9 bases identical to TRBD2. The CDR3 consists of 15 residues. After removal of 0 bases from V and 4 bases from J, the junction contained 1 base not matched to a gene. Germline lookup yields CDR1 MNHNS and CDR2 SASEGT. The CDR3 is CASSEALAGKNIQYF. CDR3 nucleotides: TGTGCCAGCAGTGAAGCGCTAGCGGGAAAAAACATTCAGTACTTC.

The chain uses TRBV7-3 and TRBJ2-3; 10 bases match TRBD2. CDR1 is SGHTA and CDR2 is FQGTGA in the germline V gene. With 2 bases clipped from V and 4 bases from J, the junction kept 3 bases outside the gene matches. The CDR3 is made up of 15 amino acids. CDR3 in amino acids: CASSLSSGRADTQYF. CDR3 in DNA: TGTGCCAGCAGCTTATCTAGCGGGAGAGCAGATACGCAGTATTTT.

The gene calls are TRBV19 and TRBJ2-6, with 7 bases lining up with TRBD1. Germline CDR1 reads LNHDA; CDR2 reads SQIVND (reference sequence). Trimming took 5 bases from V and 0 from J; bases not matched to a gene: 1. This CDR3 region has 15 residues. The CDR3 region is CASSGTVSGANVLTF. In DNA, the CDR3 is TGTGCCAGTAGTGGGACAGTCTCTGGGGCCAACGTCCTGACTTTC.

CDR3 sequence reads: CASSSGTGSYEQYF. CDR3 sequence (DNA): TGTGCCAGCAGTTCCGGGACAGGGTCTTACGAGCAGTACTTC. The V call is TRBV6-6, the J call TRBJ2-7; TRBD1 matches at 9 bases. The germline V gene encodes CDR1 MNHNY and CDR2 SVGAGI (reference sequence). Trimming removed 4 bases from V and 4 bases from J; junction bases left unmatched: 5. CDR3 length: 14 residues.

This chain connects TRBV19 to TRBJ1-2, with unresolved D. The V gene lost 0 bases and the J gene lost 3 bases, with 8 bases spanning the gap. CDR3 length: 14 amino acids. Germline V gene sequence: CDR1 LNHDA, CDR2 SQIVND (reference sequence). The CDR3 DNA follows: TGTGCCAGTAGTATAGACAGATTCTACTATGGCTACACCTTC. Amino acid sequence: CASSIDRFYYGYTF.

V and J are TRBV6-1 and TRBJ1-6; D remains unclear. The germline V and J ends were trimmed by 9 bases and 19 bases, with 10 bases remaining between them. The CDR3 extends over 8 amino acids. Germline CDR1 MNHNS, CDR2 SASEGT. In DNA, the CDR3 is TGTGCCAGTGGCGGGGTGCACTTT. It yields the protein CASGGVHF.

The chain joins TRBV7-9 to TRBJ2-7, with D uncertain. The CDR3 has 14 residues. Germline lookup yields CDR1 SEHNR and CDR2 FQNEAQ (reference sequence). V lost 0 bases, J lost 7 bases, and 13 bases lay in between. CDR3 sequence: CASSLALGRLEQYF. The DNA of the CDR3 is TGTGCCAGCAGCTTAGCGCTCGGTCGATTAGAGCAGTACTTC.

This chain's CDR3 is CASSFLGAETQYF. The CDR3 region has the DNA TGTGCCAGCAGTTTCCTCGGGGCGGAGACCCAGTACTTC. The genes are TRBV27 and TRBJ2-5; perhaps D is TRBD1 or TRBD2 (5 bases each). Germline assignment: CDR1 MNHEY and CDR2 SMNVEV (reference sequence). The length of the CDR3 is 13 residues. V was clipped by 3 bases and J by 5 bases, with 10 bases between them.

The chain joins TRBV11-3 to TRBJ2-1; D remains unclear. CDR3 length equals 16 residues. Germline CDR1 reads SGHNT; CDR2 reads YENEEA. Deletions cut 3 bases from V and 5 bases from J, with 17 bases between. The CDR3 DNA follows: TGTGCCAGCAGCTTTGGGAAGGGATCCACCAACAATGAGCAGTTCTTC. Its translation is CASSFGKGSTNNEQFF.

The chain recombines TRBV19 with TRBJ1-2; no clear D. This CDR3 spans 12 amino acids. The V gene lost 7 bases and the J gene lost 4 bases, with 10 bases spanning the gap. Germline CDR1 LNHDA, CDR2 SQIVND (reference sequence). CDR3 in DNA: TGTGCCAGTATTGGAAATTCCTATGGCTACACCTTC. Residues: CASIGNSYGYTF. The full variable domain, rest sourced from reference TRBV19 and TRBJ1-2, is DGGITQSPKYLFRKEGQNVTLSCEQNLNHDAMYWYRQDPGQGLRLIYYSQIVNDFQKGDIAEGYSVSREKKESFPLTVTSAQKNPTAFYLCASIGNSYGYTFGSGTRLTVV.

The chain employs TRBV5-1 and TRBJ2-3; 9 bases line up with TRBD1. The germline CDR1 and CDR2 sequences are SGHRS and YFSETQ. With V trimmed by 0 bases and J by 6 bases, 8 bases remained unmatched. CDR3 size: 16 residues. CDR3 amino acids: CASSLDLQGAADTQYF. In DNA, the CDR3 is TGCGCCAGCAGCTTGGACCTACAGGGGGCAGCGGATACGCAGTATTTT.

The chain is built from TRBV5-5 and TRBJ2-7, with D possibly being TRBD1 (6 bases). With 4 bases removed from V and 1 base from J, the gap between germline ends came to 12 bases. Germline CDR1 SGHKS, CDR2 YYEKEE (reference sequence). The CDR3 contains 14 residues. This CDR3 is CASSLQGLSYEQYF. CDR3 sequence (DNA): TGTGCCAGCAGCCTGCAGGGGCTATCCTACGAGCAGTACTTC.

The rearrangement links TRBV19 to TRBJ1-5, with 7 bases aligning to TRBD1. The junction had 5 bases not matched to a gene; V was cut back by 3 bases and J by 0 bases. CDR3 size: 16 residues. Per germline, CDR1 LNHDA and CDR2 SQIVND (reference sequence). The CDR3: CASSIAGGYSNQPQHF. The CDR3 DNA reads as TGTGCCAGTAGTATCGCAGGGGGGTATAGCAATCAGCCCCAGCATTTT.

This sequence joins TRBV10-3 and TRBJ1-4, with D possibly matching TRBD1 (6 bases). CDR1 ENHRY and CDR2 SYGVKD come from the germline V gene. Trimming shortened V by 6 bases and J by 9 bases, and 11 bases separated the two germline ends. This CDR3 has 12 residues. In nucleotides, the CDR3 is TGTGCCATCAGGGGGGCGGACCAAAAACTGTTTTTT. This translates into CAIRGADQKLFF.